The source of this TCR beta chain is a study of cytomegalovirus exposure and HLA in healthy donors listed by TCRdb under 2017. Looking at the study overall: In an earlier analysis of roughly 590 of the donors, less than 350 Gb of sequence data and 100 million or so unique TCR beta sequences from 180 million or so T cells were reported. Roughly 320 gigabases of sequencing data and 70 million to 100 million unique TCR sequences made up an early release that covered roughly 670 HLA-typed donors. Of the 398 genotyped donors, about 80% fell in the genetic ancestry cluster associated with self-reported Caucasian donors. The study aimed to test whether signatures of past pathogen exposure could be identified by cataloging public T cell receptors. The T cell repertoires of around 670 subjects were profiled by immunosequencing and related to cytomegalovirus serostatus. In addition to the first cohort of roughly 700 subjects, a separate validation cohort of over 90 different subjects was used. To predict cytomegalovirus infection status, the study brought together high-throughput TCR immunosequencing, statistical association of individual TCRs with disease status, and machine learning. To study patterns of TCR occurrence, a later analysis re-analyzed previously published TCR beta repertoires from just over 650 donors and added high-resolution HLA genotyping. The later analysis used no new phenotypic data to find candidate immune exposures, relying instead on TCR beta sequences and their occurrence across donors. An earlier analysis of several hundred of the donors used high-throughput TCR beta sequencing to judge whether each TCR beta V gene segment behaved as functional or pseudogenic. Donor age, sex, ethnicity and CMV serostatus were compiled alongside the repertoire data. A later genetic analysis took genome-wide SNP genotypes for 398 of the 666 donors and used that subset as a discovery cohort. Every repertoire in the discovery cohort had been generated on one and the same sequencing platform. Both class I and class II loci were covered by HLA typing, at four-digit resolution. Typing coverage differed by locus: A, B, C, DRB1 and DQB1 were typed in roughly 629-630 donors, DQA1 in roughly 510, DPA1 in some 610, and DPB1 in about 450. Four to six DR-DQ haplotypes were handled as single units for association and clustering, since linkage in the cohort was strong. Across around 400 genotyped donors of the cohort, an average of approximately 200,000 unique TCR beta nucleotide sequences per donor were sequenced, and 15% to 20% of those sequences were non-productive.

In total, 600 or so healthy bone marrow donors made up the cohort. At the time of sampling, every cohort member was nominally healthy, though immune exposures that went unrecorded were likely present. The donor tested CMV seropositive and was one of the 289 seropositive cohort members. A peripheral blood sample was collected from each donor, and TCR beta sequencing was performed on peripheral blood mononuclear cells. Genomic DNA was extracted from the blood cell samples with the Qiagen DNeasy Blood Extraction Kit. The method was the immunoSEQ multiplex PCR assay. For the multiplex PCR, a mixture combining 60 forward primers for TCR Vbeta segments and 13 reverse primers for TCR Jbeta segments was used. The CDR3 region of rearranged TCR beta genes was amplified from genomic DNA by a multiplex PCR assay. Amplified TCR beta libraries were sequenced as 87-base-pair reads on the Illumina HiSeq System. Under the source paper's analysis protocol: A later analysis tallied roughly 76 million unique TCR beta chains across the 700 or so repertoires, and about 12 million of those chains were shared by two or more donors. Raw reads were error-corrected and collapsed into unique sequences by a nearest-neighbor algorithm in which closely related sequences were merged to remove PCR and sequencing errors. V, D and J gene segments were assigned by aligning CDR3 sequences to IMGT reference sequences. For a sequence to be retained, at least a six-nucleotide match to both a V gene segment and a J gene segment was required. A rearrangement was called productive if the CDR3 had no stop codons and remained in frame with V and J, and every other rearrangement was called non-productive. Following IMGT convention, CDR3 was defined as the stretch from the second conserved V-encoded cysteine to the conserved J-encoded phenylalanine. Sequences without an unambiguous match to a single V gene segment were excluded from the earlier analysis of almost 600 of the donors. An earlier analysis of around 600 of the donors classified V segments as functional when productive rearrangements were above 56.7% and as segregating when the standard deviation between donors was above 5%. To diagnose cytomegalovirus status from the catalog of TCR beta chain sequences, a statistical classification framework was built. A later analysis assigned V and J genes by comparing TCR nucleotide sequences with IMGT/GENE-DB human TR gene sequences. The TCRdist pipeline was used in a later analysis to assign CDR3 sequences and most-parsimonious VDJ recombination scenarios. In a later analysis, every TCR beta chain was defined by the combination of its CDR3 amino acid sequence and its V-gene family, and reads without a unique V-gene family were dropped. As a way to deal with suspected cross-contamination and a sequencing artifact, a later analysis dropped under 600 nucleotide sequences that were highly shared and had low generation probability. In a later analysis, a clonal expansion index for each public chain was calculated from normalized within-repertoire ranks of inferred template counts. In a later analysis, generation probabilities were computed with a VDJ recombination model fitted to out-of-frame rearrangements, and the resulting probabilities were checked against IGoR. A later analysis scored TCR-TCR, TCR-HLA and TCR-CMV co-occurrence with hypergeometric tests, applying a repertoire-size bias correction to TCR pairs. In a later analysis, false discovery rates were estimated by permuting HLA or CMV assignments 20 times. In a later analysis, co-occurring TCRs were grouped with DBSCAN, and TCRdist sequence similarity was added when clustering was performed within HLA-allele-positive subsets. Co-occurrence clustering excluded repertoires with fewer than 30,000 or more than 120,000 public chains, plus five with anomalous nucleotide sharing. Imported from immuneACCESS, the table was reduced by TCRdb to in-frame sequences with V and J called. These copies leave out some clones; in studies compared against another copy, an unresolved V gene accounts for under half, and the cause of the remainder is not known. The V and J calls and the clone size are those of that table, but D and trimming were determined from the DNA. This sample is represented by 140,000 to 150,000 clones; roughly 79% of them were singletons. Of the sample, roughly 9.9% is held by the ten largest clones.

To note about this clone: Its cognate antigen has yet to be identified. No quality values exist for individual bases; no much larger clone is one base distant.

Overall results and qualifications from the work: The sequencing pipeline was judged likely to have produced a cluster of highly shared sequence variants as a technical artifact. Across donors, most TCR sequences were observed very rarely, whereas some public TCRs were present in many individuals. In an earlier analysis of some 550 of the donors, most TCR beta V segments were observed in productive rearrangements about 87% or about 30% of the time, broadly matching IMGT annotations. In both the original and validation cohorts, the classifier was reported to diagnose cytomegalovirus status with high specificity and sensitivity. Linkage disequilibrium might explain the correlated functional status among segregating V segments, but an unknown experimental factor could not be ruled out. In a later analysis, HLA-associated TCR beta chains showed more clonal expansion and lower generation probabilities than non-associated chains that were equally common. It was suggested by the authors that the approach could potentially be generalized to other disease states and immunological phenotypes. In vitro tests confirmed that three of the cytomegalovirus-associated TCR beta chains recognize cytomegalovirus antigens. In the study, around 150 TCR beta chains were listed as associated with cytomegalovirus. At a false discovery rate of 0.05, a later analysis linked 16,951 TCR beta sequences to specific HLA alleles. Strong co-occurrence of HLA alleles, especially DR and DQ, made assigning TCR associations to individual alleles difficult. Roughly 17 rarely observed V segments, including chromosome 9 orphons, were excluded from the earlier analysis of approximately 500 of the donors because counts were too low. Only TCR beta chains were sequenced in this cohort, and the absence of alpha or paired-chain data limited detectable features. Immune exposure information for the cohort was limited to CMV serostatus. In a later analysis, TCR association rates were found to vary across HLA loci, with the most associated TCRs seen for DRB1 alleles and the fewest for HLA-C alleles. A further reported finding was that TCR beta sequences accurately predicted the HLA-A and HLA-B alleles for most subjects in the first cohort. An association between a missense DCLRE1C variant and V-gene and J-gene trimming of TCR beta chains was found in a later genetic analysis and replicated in an independent cohort. Because HLA typing was missing for some donors at each locus, association tests included only the typed subset. In a later genetic analysis, fewer N-insertions in productive TCRs were reported among donors in an Asian-associated ancestry cluster than the approximately 710-donor mean. Presence/absence analyses assumed roughly uniform sequencing depth across donors, an assumption that may not hold. According to a later analysis, parvovirus B19, influenza, CMV and Epstein-Barr virus appeared linked to several top co-occurrence clusters. A later analysis found that most CMV-associated TCR beta chains appeared HLA-restricted, with HLA associations seemingly driven largely by CMV exposure.

This TCR derives from a woman aged 55-70 years in good health and CMV-seropositive. The sample comprised PBMCs.

The DNA is as follows: TGCGCCAGCAGCTTGGAAGTCAGCTACGAGCAGTACTTC. Its coded protein is CASSLEVSYEQYF. Recombination joined TRBV5-1 with TRBJ2-7; the D gene is not confidently resolved. The CDR3 contains 13 residues, cysteine and phenylalanine counted. The DNA shown is the 39-base CDR3, in frame from base 1. Trimming at the junction amounts to 0 bases on V and 3 bases on J, and the germline ends lie 7 bases apart. The CDR1 and CDR2 encoded by the germline V gene are SGHRS and YFSETQ.